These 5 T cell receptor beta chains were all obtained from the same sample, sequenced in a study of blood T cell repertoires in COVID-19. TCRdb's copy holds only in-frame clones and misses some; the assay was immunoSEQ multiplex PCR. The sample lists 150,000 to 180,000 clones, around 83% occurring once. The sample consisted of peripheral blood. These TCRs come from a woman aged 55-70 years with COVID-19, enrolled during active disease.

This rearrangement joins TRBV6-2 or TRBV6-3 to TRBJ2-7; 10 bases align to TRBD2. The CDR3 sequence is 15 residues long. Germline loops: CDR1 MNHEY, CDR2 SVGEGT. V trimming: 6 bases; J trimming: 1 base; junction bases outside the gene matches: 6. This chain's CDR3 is CASSPAGGGSYEQYV. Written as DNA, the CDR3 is TGTGCCAGCAGCCCAGCGGGGGGGGGTTCCTACGAGCAGTACGTC.

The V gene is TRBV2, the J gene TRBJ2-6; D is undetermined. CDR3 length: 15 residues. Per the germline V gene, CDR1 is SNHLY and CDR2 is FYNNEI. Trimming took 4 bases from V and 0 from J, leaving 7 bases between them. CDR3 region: CASSVSSSGANVLTF. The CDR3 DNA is TGTGCCAGCAGTGTGTCGAGCTCTGGGGCCAACGTCCTGACTTTC. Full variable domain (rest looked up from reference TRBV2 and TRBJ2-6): EPEVTQTPSHQVTQMGQEVILRCVPISNHLYFYWYRQILGQKVEFLVSFYNNEISEKSEIFDDQFSVERPDGSNFTLKIRSTKLEDSAMYFCASSVSSSGANVLTFGAGSRLTVL.

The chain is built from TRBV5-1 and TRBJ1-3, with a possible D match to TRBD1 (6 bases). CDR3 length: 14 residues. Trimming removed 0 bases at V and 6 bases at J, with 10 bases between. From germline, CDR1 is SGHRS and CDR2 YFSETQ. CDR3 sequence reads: CASSLAQGENTIYF. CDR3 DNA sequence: TGCGCCAGCAGCTTGGCACAGGGTGAAAACACCATATATTTT. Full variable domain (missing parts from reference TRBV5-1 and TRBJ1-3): KAGVTQTPRYLIKTRGQQVTLSCSPISGHRSVSWYQQTPGQGLQFLFEYFSETQRNKGNFPGRFSGRQFSNSRSEMNVSTLELGDSALYLCASSLAQGENTIYFGEGSWLTVV.

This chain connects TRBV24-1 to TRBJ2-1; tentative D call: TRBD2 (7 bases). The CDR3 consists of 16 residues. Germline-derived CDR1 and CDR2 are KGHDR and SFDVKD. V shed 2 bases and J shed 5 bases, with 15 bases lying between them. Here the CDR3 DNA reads TGTGCCACCAGTGATTGGCCTCGGGGGGCGGACAATGAGCAGTTCTTC. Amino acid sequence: CATSDWPRGADNEQFF.

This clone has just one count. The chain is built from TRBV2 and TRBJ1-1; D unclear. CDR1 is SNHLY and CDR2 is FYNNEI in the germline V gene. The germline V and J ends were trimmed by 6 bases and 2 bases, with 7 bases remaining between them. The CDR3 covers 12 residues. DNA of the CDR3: TGTGCCAGCAGACAGACCAACACTGAAGCTTTCTTT. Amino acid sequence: CASRQTNTEAFF.